Listed below are T cell receptor beta chains from one sample, sequenced in a study of technical replicates of blood from a few donors. The data were produced by immunoSEQ multiplex PCR, yet TCRdb's version contains in-frame clones alone and is incomplete. The sample records approximately 99,000 clones, nearly 97% being singletons. Sequenced input: T cells isolated from PBMCs. The receptors stem from a human donor in good health. Both conserved end residues are part of each CDR3. A D gene is named only where the DNA matches it firmly. Size tells how often a clone was seen (once, few, many) or the class of an expanded clone, and some rows leave it out.

size	D	V	J	DNA	CDR3
-	-	TRBV6-5	TRBJ2-2	TGTGCCAGCAGTTACGACTTTGGGGCATTTCCCGGGGAGCTGTTTTTT	CASSYDFGAFPGELFF
-	TRBD1	TRBV11-2	TRBJ2-7	TGTGCCAGCAGCTTCCGACTTGTGGGGACAGTCTCCTACGAGCAGTACTTC	CASSFRLVGTVSYEQYF
-	TRBD1	TRBV15	TRBJ2-1	TGTGCCACCAGCAGAGATCGGGACAGGGGACGTAATGAGCAGTTCTTC	CATSRDRDRGRNEQFF
once	-	TRBV29-1	TRBJ1-2	TGCAGCGTTGCCGCTGACAGTTGGGGCTACACCTTC	CSVAADSWGYTF
-	-	TRBV10-1	TRBJ2-5	TGCGCCAGCTCACAGACAGGGAGGATAGGAGAGACCCAGTACTTC	CASSQTGRIGETQYF
-	-	TRBV27	TRBJ1-5	TGTGCCAGCAGTTACATCAGTAGCAATCAGCCCCAGCATTTT	CASSYISSNQPQHF
-	TRBD2	TRBV5-4	TRBJ2-7	TGTGCCAGCCAATCGGGAGGGGACGCGACCTACGAGCAGTACTTC	CASQSGGDATYEQYF
-	TRBD1	TRBV10-3	TRBJ1-2	TGTGCCATCACCGAACCGGGACAGGGCCCTCGGGTAGGCTACACCTTC	CAITEPGQGPRVGYTF
once	-	TRBV5-1	TRBJ1-3	TGCGCCAGCAGCACAGGCGACTCTGGAAACACCATATATTTT	CASSTGDSGNTIYF
-	-	TRBV11-2	TRBJ2-7	TGTGCCAGCAGCAGAATGACATCACCCCCCTACGAGCAGTACTTC	CASSRMTSPPYEQYF
-	-	TRBV7-9	TRBJ2-1	TGTGCCAGCAGCTCGACACTTCGGGAGCAGTTCTTC	CASSSTLREQFF
-	TRBD1	TRBV11-1	TRBJ2-3	TGTGCCAGCAGCTTACTTGCGTGGGACAGGGCCGCAGATACGCAGTATTTT	CASSLLAWDRAADTQYF
-	-	TRBV7-9	TRBJ1-1	TGTGCCAGCAGCCCCCCCCGGGACACACTAGAACCGCGAACCTCGTTCTTT	CASSPPRDTLEPRTSFF
-	-	TRBV7-9	TRBJ1-1	TGTGCCAGCAGCTTAGGAACTCCGAGAGCTTTCTTT	CASSLGTPRAFF
-	TRBD2	TRBV18	TRBJ2-1	TGTGCCAGCTCATCCGGGACTAGCGGGAGGGCCGAGAAGTTCTTC	CASSSGTSGRAEKFF
-	TRBD1	TRBV7-9	TRBJ1-1	TGTGCCAGCAGCAACTCCATCGACAGGGCCGCTGAAGCTTTCTTT	CASSNSIDRAAEAFF
once	-	TRBV28	TRBJ1-2	TGTGCCAGCAGCCGCGGAATCTATGGCTACACCTTC	CASSRGIYGYTF
-	TRBD1	TRBV6-1	TRBJ1-5	TGTGCCAGCAGTGAAGATATAGGGACAGGTCTCTTTAGCAATCAGCCCCAGCATTTT	CASSEDIGTGLFSNQPQHF
-	-	TRBV6-5	TRBJ1-2	TGTGCCAGCAGTTACTCGAAGGCCAGGAACTATGGCTACACCTTC	CASSYSKARNYGYTF
-	-	TRBV19	TRBJ2-3	TGTGCCAGTAGTGAATCCCTTTCGAGCGTACACACAGATACGCAGTATTTT	CASSESLSSVHTDTQYF
-	-	TRBV29-1	TRBJ2-2	TGCAGCGTTGCATGGGGGCCAGGGTCCGGGGAGCTGTTTTTT	CSVAWGPGSGELFF
-	-	TRBV30	TRBJ2-7	TGTGCCTGGAGCGGGGTACAGGGTTCCTACGAGCAGTACTTC	CAWSGVQGSYEQYF
-	-	TRBV4-1	TRBJ1-2	TGCGCCAGCAGCCAGTCCGGGATCGGGGGTGACTATGGCTACACCTTC	CASSQSGIGGDYGYTF
-	-	TRBV29-1	TRBJ2-3	TGCAGCGTACTCAGGACTGGTCTACCCACAGATACGCAGTATTTT	CSVLRTGLPTDTQYF
-	TRBD1	TRBV7-6	TRBJ2-7	TGTGCCAGCAGCTCCCTACAGGGGAAAGAGCAGTACTTC	CASSSLQGKEQYF
few	-	TRBV30	TRBJ1-4	TGTGCCTGGAGTCCCACCCAGGGATCGGATGAAAAACTGTTTTTT	CAWSPTQGSDEKLFF
-	TRBD2	TRBV29-1	TRBJ2-1	TGCAGCGTTGAAGTGGCTAGCGGACCAGGTTTCCACAATGAGCAGTTCTTC	CSVEVASGPGFHNEQFF
-	-	TRBV5-1	TRBJ2-1	TGCGCCAGCTCCGGGTGGGAGTACAATGAGCAGTTCTTC	CASSGWEYNEQFF
-	TRBD1	TRBV11-2	TRBJ1-1	TGTGCCAGCAGCTTAACAGGGGACCACACTGAAGCTTTCTTT	CASSLTGDHTEAFF
-	-	TRBV6-1	TRBJ1-6	TGTGCCAGCAGTACGGGAGGTAATTCACCCCTCCACTTT	CASSTGGNSPLHF
-	-	TRBV27	TRBJ2-1	TGTGCCAGCAGTTTCGGAGGGCGCGCTCATTACAATGAGCAGTTCTTC	CASSFGGRAHYNEQFF
-	TRBD2	TRBV11-3	TRBJ2-1	TGTGCCAGCAGCTTAGAGTTTAGCGGGGATGAGCAGTTCTTC	CASSLEFSGDEQFF
-	-	TRBV7-2	TRBJ1-2	TGTGCCAGCAGCTTATGGACAGAAAGCTATGGCTACACCTTC	CASSLWTESYGYTF
-	-	TRBV11-3	TRBJ1-1	TGTGCCAGCAGCTCTGGGCGGGGGCGGAGAGGGACTGAAGCTTTCTTT	CASSSGRGRRGTEAFF
-	TRBD1	TRBV10-3	TRBJ1-2	TGTGCCATCAACCCGACAGGGTCAAACAACTATGGCTACACCTTC	CAINPTGSNNYGYTF
-	-	TRBV18	TRBJ2-7	TGTGCCAGCTCACCACAGTCGGAGTACGAGCAGTACTTC	CASSPQSEYEQYF
-	-	TRBV4-1	TRBJ1-1	TGCGCCAGCAGCCATGTGGGGGCCCTGAACACTGAAGCTTTCTTT	CASSHVGALNTEAFF
-	-	TRBV9	TRBJ1-2	TGTGCCAGCAGCGTAGACCGGGGTAGTGGCTATGGCTACACCTTC	CASSVDRGSGYGYTF
-	TRBD2	TRBV28	TRBJ2-3	TGTGCCAGCAGTTTCCATTTTGGACTAGCGGGAGGCTACACAGATACGCAGTATTTT	CASSFHFGLAGGYTDTQYF
-	TRBD1	TRBV5-1	TRBJ2-5	TGCGCCAGCAGCTTTATGGGACAGGCCGAGACCCAGTACTTC	CASSFMGQAETQYF
-	-	TRBV21-1	TRBJ2-3	TGTGCCAGCAGCACCCTCTTACAGGGGAAGGCCACAGATACGCAGTATTTT	CASSTLLQGKATDTQYF
-	TRBD2	TRBV23-1	TRBJ2-2	TGCGCCAGCAGTAACCGGGACTACGATAACACCGGGGAGCTGTTTTTT	CASSNRDYDNTGELFF